The clone carrying this TCR beta chain has a handful of counts. CDR3 length equals 12 residues. CDR1 and CDR2 (germline): LNHDA, SQIVND (reference sequence). Trimming at V came to 7 bases and at J to 8 bases, leaving 3 bases not matched to a gene. This record belongs to a study of blood T cell repertoires in COVID-19. Across the study: The study drew acute and convalescent COVID-19 samples from the United States, Italy and Spain.

The assay was immunoSEQ multiplex PCR, and TCRdb's table has in-frame clones only and misses some. The sample lists 250,000 to 350,000 clones, about 90% occurring once. One Seattle source followed patients from active infection through their disease course. The sequenced sample was peripheral blood. The V call is TRBV19, the J call TRBJ1-4; 8 bases are shared with TRBD1. The receptor's source is a woman under 40 with COVID-19, enrolled during active disease. The CDR3 DNA sequence: TGTGCCAGTAACAGGGGGGACGAAAAACTGTTTTTT. Its protein product is CASNRGDEKLFF.